These T cell receptor beta chains were read from a single sample in a study of CD8 T cells in Susac syndrome. TCRdb re-analysed the immunoSEQ multiplex PCR reads in MiXCR, keeping a single row per CDR3 protein. The sample shows 160,000 or so distinct CDR3 sequences, 94% of them seen only once. The source material was CD8+ T cells from PBMCs. All receptors come from a human donor with multiple sclerosis. CDR3s include the opening cysteine and the closing phenylalanine or tryptophan. A D gene is named only where the DNA matches it firmly. Rows give clone size only sometimes, using once, few, many, or a class for an expanded clone.

V gene: TRBV4-1; J gene: TRBJ2-7; clone size: NA; D gene: TRBD1; CDR3 DNA: TGCGCCAGCAGCCACCCCGGGACAGGCATCTCCTACGAGCAGTACTTC; CDR3 protein: CASSHPGTGISYEQYF
V gene: TRBV7-9; J gene: TRBJ1-2; clone size: NA; D gene: TRBD1; CDR3 DNA: TGTGCCAGCAGCACGGGACAGGTCAACTATGGCTACACCTTC; CDR3 protein: CASSTGQVNYGYTF
V gene: TRBV29-1; J gene: TRBJ2-7; clone size: NA; D gene: TRBD1; CDR3 DNA: TGCAGCGTTGAAGGGGACAGGGCTCCCTACGAGCAGTACTTC; CDR3 protein: CSVEGDRAPYEQYF
V gene: TRBV27; J gene: TRBJ1-6; clone size: NA; D gene: NA; CDR3 DNA: TGTGCCAGCCGGGGTGCGGACAGTTTGTATAATTCACCCCTCCACTTT; CDR3 protein: CASRGADSLYNSPLHF
V gene: TRBV13; J gene: TRBJ2-3; clone size: NA; D gene: NA; CDR3 DNA: TGTGCCAGCAGCTTATCGGCAGGTGGGGTAGATACGCAGTATTTT; CDR3 protein: CASSLSAGGVDTQYF
V gene: TRBV25-1; J gene: TRBJ1-1; clone size: NA; D gene: NA; CDR3 DNA: TGTGCCAGCAGCCCTCGGGGCGGCACTGAAGCTTTCTTT; CDR3 protein: CASSPRGGTEAFF
V gene: TRBV29-1; J gene: TRBJ2-3; clone size: NA; D gene: TRBD1; CDR3 DNA: TGCAGCGTTGAAGGCCGGGACAGGGCGTATTTT; CDR3 protein: CSVEGRDRAYF
V gene: TRBV7-9; J gene: TRBJ2-7; clone size: NA; D gene: TRBD1; CDR3 DNA: TGTGCCAGCAGCTTATCGGACAGGGGGCCCTACGAGCAGTACTTC; CDR3 protein: CASSLSDRGPYEQYF
V gene: TRBV29-1; J gene: TRBJ1-1; clone size: NA; D gene: NA; CDR3 DNA: TGCAGCGTGAAGCTTATGAACACTGAAGCTTTCTTT; CDR3 protein: CSVKLMNTEAFF
V gene: TRBV27; J gene: TRBJ1-2; clone size: few; D gene: NA; CDR3 DNA: TGTGCCAGCAGTTTAATCAGGGCAGGGAGAGATGGCTACACCTTC; CDR3 protein: CASSLIRAGRDGYTF
V gene: TRBV2; J gene: TRBJ1-5; clone size: NA; D gene: NA; CDR3 DNA: TGTGCCAGCCGCCCCGGGGGCAATCAGCCCCAGCATTTT; CDR3 protein: CASRPGGNQPQHF
V gene: TRBV27; J gene: TRBJ2-5; clone size: NA; D gene: TRBD1; CDR3 DNA: TGTGCCAGCAGTCTAAGCCCCGGGACAGGCCAAGAGACCCAGTACTTC; CDR3 protein: CASSLSPGTGQETQYF
V gene: TRBV5-6; J gene: TRBJ2-5; clone size: NA; D gene: NA; CDR3 DNA: TGTGCCAGCAGCGGCGCCAGACTGATGAAAGAGACCCAGTACTTC; CDR3 protein: CASSGARLMKETQYF
V gene: TRBV27; J gene: TRBJ1-5; clone size: NA; D gene: NA; CDR3 DNA: TGTGCCAGCAGTCCAGGGGTTGGTCAGCCCCAGCATTTT; CDR3 protein: CASSPGVGQPQHF
V gene: TRBV29-1; J gene: TRBJ2-4; clone size: NA; D gene: NA; CDR3 DNA: TGCAGCGTTGCAATGGGGGGACTAGCCAAAAACATTCAGTACTTC; CDR3 protein: CSVAMGGLAKNIQYF
V gene: TRBV3-1; J gene: TRBJ2-3; clone size: NA; D gene: TRBD2; CDR3 DNA: TGTGCCAGCAGCCAAGAAAAGGGACTAGCGGGGAACAGCACAGATACGCAGTATTTT; CDR3 protein: CASSQEKGLAGNSTDTQYF
V gene: TRBV2; J gene: TRBJ2-7; clone size: once; D gene: NA; CDR3 DNA: TGTGCCAGCAGTGAATCTGGCAGCAACGAGCAGTACTTC; CDR3 protein: CASSESGSNEQYF
V gene: TRBV12-3/TRBV12-4; J gene: TRBJ2-5; clone size: NA; D gene: TRBD2; CDR3 DNA: TGTGCCAGCGGATTAGCGGGGGGGCAGACCCAGTACTTC; CDR3 protein: CASGLAGGQTQYF
V gene: TRBV27; J gene: TRBJ1-5; clone size: NA; D gene: NA; CDR3 DNA: TGTGCCAGCAGCCAAACCCCGGGAAATAGCAATCAGCCCCAGCATTTT; CDR3 protein: CASSQTPGNSNQPQHF
V gene: TRBV24-1; J gene: TRBJ2-1; clone size: NA; D gene: NA; CDR3 DNA: TGTGCCACCAGTGATTCTTACAATGAGCAGTTCTTC; CDR3 protein: CATSDSYNEQFF
V gene: TRBV27; J gene: TRBJ2-7; clone size: NA; D gene: TRBD2; CDR3 DNA: TGTGCCAGCAGGCGGGGGCTAGCGGGGTACGAGCAGTACTTC; CDR3 protein: CASRRGLAGYEQYF
V gene: TRBV27; J gene: TRBJ1-1; clone size: once; D gene: NA; CDR3 DNA: TGTGCCAGCAGTACAGGCATTGAAGCTTTCTTT; CDR3 protein: CASSTGIEAFF
V gene: TRBV10-3; J gene: TRBJ2-7; clone size: NA; D gene: NA; CDR3 DNA: TGTGCCATCAGTGATGGGCGGTACGAGCAGTACTTC; CDR3 protein: CAISDGRYEQYF
V gene: TRBV30; J gene: TRBJ1-3; clone size: NA; D gene: NA; CDR3 DNA: TGTGCCTGGAGTTATGAGGACTCTGGAAACACCATATATTTT; CDR3 protein: CAWSYEDSGNTIYF
V gene: TRBV11-2; J gene: TRBJ2-7; clone size: NA; D gene: NA; CDR3 DNA: TGTGCCAGCAGCTCCGGGACCCGCTACGAGCAGTACTTC; CDR3 protein: CASSSGTRYEQYF
V gene: TRBV28; J gene: TRBJ1-2; clone size: NA; D gene: NA; CDR3 DNA: TGTGCCAGCACCTCCCGGCGGGGGGACAAGGCTAACTATGGCTACACCTTC; CDR3 protein: CASTSRRGDKANYGYTF
V gene: TRBV2; J gene: TRBJ2-5; clone size: NA; D gene: NA; CDR3 DNA: TGTGCCAGCAGTGAAGCCTGGACTCCATTATCCGAAACCCAGTACTTC; CDR3 protein: CASSEAWTPLSETQYF
V gene: TRBV7-8; J gene: TRBJ2-3; clone size: NA; D gene: NA; CDR3 DNA: TGTGCCAGCAGCTTAGCGGCGGGGGCCGGGGAAGATACGCAGTATTTT; CDR3 protein: CASSLAAGAGEDTQYF
V gene: TRBV29-1; J gene: TRBJ2-4; clone size: NA; D gene: NA; CDR3 DNA: TGCAGCGTTGCTCATTGGAACACAGGGACCTTAGCCAAAAACATTCAGTACTTC; CDR3 protein: CSVAHWNTGTLAKNIQYF
V gene: TRBV30; J gene: TRBJ1-6; clone size: NA; D gene: NA; CDR3 DNA: TGTGCCTGGGCCCGGGGGGTCCCCCTCCACTTT; CDR3 protein: CAWARGVPLHF
V gene: TRBV9; J gene: TRBJ2-6; clone size: NA; D gene: NA; CDR3 DNA: TGTGCCAGCAGCGCAGACCAGCGAGTCTCTGGGGCCAACGTCCTGACTTTC; CDR3 protein: CASSADQRVSGANVLTF
V gene: TRBV30; J gene: TRBJ1-2; clone size: NA; D gene: NA; CDR3 DNA: TGTGCCTGGAGGGGACTTGGCTACACCTTC; CDR3 protein: CAWRGLGYTF
V gene: TRBV20-1; J gene: TRBJ2-1; clone size: NA; D gene: NA; CDR3 DNA: TGCAGTGCTAGTTCCGGGGGGCCTCACAATGAGCAGTTCTTC; CDR3 protein: CSASSGGPHNEQFF
V gene: TRBV20-1; J gene: TRBJ1-5; clone size: NA; D gene: NA; CDR3 DNA: TGCAGTGCTAGAGAGAGGGAGAGCAATCAGCCCCAGCATTTT; CDR3 protein: CSARERESNQPQHF
V gene: TRBV27; J gene: TRBJ2-3; clone size: once; D gene: NA; CDR3 DNA: TGTGCCAGCAGCGGAACTACCCTTGGGAGAGATACGCAGTATTTT; CDR3 protein: CASSGTTLGRDTQYF
V gene: TRBV5-1; J gene: TRBJ2-7; clone size: NA; D gene: NA; CDR3 DNA: TGCGCCAGCAGCTTGGCAGGGGTTCCCAACGAGCAGTACTTC; CDR3 protein: CASSLAGVPNEQYF
V gene: TRBV27; J gene: TRBJ2-7; clone size: NA; D gene: NA; CDR3 DNA: TGTGCCAGCAGTTCGGGTAACGAGCAGTACTTC; CDR3 protein: CASSSGNEQYF
V gene: TRBV6-2/TRBV6-3; J gene: TRBJ2-1; clone size: NA; D gene: TRBD2; CDR3 DNA: TGTGCCAGCAGTTACTCCTCTAGCGGGAGGAATAATGAGCAGTTCTTC; CDR3 protein: CASSYSSSGRNNEQFF
V gene: TRBV15; J gene: TRBJ1-6; clone size: NA; D gene: NA; CDR3 DNA: TGTGCCACCAGCAGAGTACAGGAAGGCGATTCACCCCTCCACTTT; CDR3 protein: CATSRVQEGDSPLHF
V gene: TRBV30; J gene: TRBJ2-7; clone size: NA; D gene: NA; CDR3 DNA: TGTGCCTGGAAAGGCTATGCGGGCTACGAGCAGTACTTC; CDR3 protein: CAWKGYAGYEQYF
V gene: TRBV20-1; J gene: TRBJ2-3; clone size: NA; D gene: TRBD2; CDR3 DNA: TGCAGTGCTAGAGATTACCGGACTAGCATCCCGTATTTT; CDR3 protein: CSARDYRTSIPYF
V gene: TRBV5-1; J gene: TRBJ2-7; clone size: NA; D gene: NA; CDR3 DNA: TGCGCCAGCAGAGGCAACTACGAGCAGTACTTC; CDR3 protein: CASRGNYEQYF
V gene: TRBV4-1; J gene: TRBJ1-6; clone size: NA; D gene: NA; CDR3 DNA: TGCGCCAGCAGCCAACAGGGAGGTCCCCTCCACTTT; CDR3 protein: CASSQQGGPLHF
V gene: TRBV20-1; J gene: TRBJ1-1; clone size: NA; D gene: NA; CDR3 DNA: TGCAGTGCTAGAACAGCCCTACGAGAAGCTTTCTTT; CDR3 protein: CSARTALREAFF
V gene: TRBV7-6; J gene: TRBJ2-1; clone size: NA; D gene: TRBD2; CDR3 DNA: TGTGCCAGCAGCCCTAGCGGGGGGGCCTACAATGAGCAGTTCTTC; CDR3 protein: CASSPSGGAYNEQFF
V gene: TRBV9; J gene: TRBJ2-5; clone size: NA; D gene: TRBD2; CDR3 DNA: TGTGCCAGCAGCGTAGATTACGGGGGGCAAGAGACCCAGTACTTC; CDR3 protein: CASSVDYGGQETQYF
V gene: TRBV29-1; J gene: TRBJ2-7; clone size: NA; D gene: NA; CDR3 DNA: TGCAGCGTTGATGGCGGGGCCTACGAGCAGTACTTC; CDR3 protein: CSVDGGAYEQYF
V gene: TRBV5-6; J gene: TRBJ2-7; clone size: NA; D gene: TRBD1; CDR3 DNA: TGTGCCAGCAGCTCCATCGGGGACAGCTCCTACGAGCAGTACTTC; CDR3 protein: CASSSIGDSSYEQYF
V gene: TRBV20-1; J gene: TRBJ2-1; clone size: NA; D gene: TRBD2; CDR3 DNA: TGCAGTGCCCGGGGGCGGGGGGGCATTGAGCAGTTCTTC; CDR3 protein: CSARGRGGIEQFF
V gene: TRBV7-3; J gene: TRBJ1-1; clone size: NA; D gene: NA; CDR3 DNA: TGTGCCAGCAGCCCCGGCTTTCAGAACACTGAAGCTTTCTTT; CDR3 protein: CASSPGFQNTEAFF
V gene: TRBV15; J gene: TRBJ1-4; clone size: NA; D gene: NA; CDR3 DNA: TGTGCCACCGGACGGGGAGGGTTTAATGAAAAACTGTTTTTT; CDR3 protein: CATGRGGFNEKLFF
V gene: TRBV6-4; J gene: TRBJ2-3; clone size: NA; D gene: TRBD2; CDR3 DNA: TGTGCCAGCAGCCCCTCTAGCGGGGGCACAGATACGCAGTATTTT; CDR3 protein: CASSPSSGGTDTQYF
V gene: TRBV4-1; J gene: TRBJ1-2; clone size: once; D gene: NA; CDR3 DNA: TGCGCCAGCAGCCAACTCCGGGGGCGTCACTTGGATGGCTACACCTTC; CDR3 protein: CASSQLRGRHLDGYTF
V gene: TRBV1; J gene: TRBJ2-5; clone size: NA; D gene: NA; CDR3 DNA: TGCACCAGCAGCCCGACTAGCGGGGGGGTACAAGAGACCCAGTACTTC; CDR3 protein: CTSSPTSGGVQETQYF